Reported below is one TCR beta chain. Its target is unknown. This record belongs to a study of T cells after yellow fever vaccination. Findings and limits, study-wide: Of the clonotypes, a small share occurred in both CD4 and CD8 compartments. Once the booster was given, most primary-vaccination clones reappeared, at just under 98% for CD4 and over 70% for CD8. It was the secondary response that reached its peak faster, day 5 versus 15, but it was weaker.

This CDR3 contains 12 residues. Germline CDR1 and CDR2: LGHDT and YNNKEL (reference sequence). V gave up 3 bases and J gave up 8 bases, with 10 bases separating them. A 5'RACE template-switching step, the method used to make TCR cDNA, added a universal primer site and UMIs. TCRdb re-called the 5' RACE reads with MiXCR, one entry per CDR3 protein. The sample has about 510,000 distinct CDR3 sequences; about a fifth are singletons. Sequencing was performed on PBMCs, taken 21 days after the first yellow fever vaccination. The rearrangement joins TRBV3-1 to TRBJ1-2; D not resolved. This sequence originates from a man aged 18 to 30 who received the YFV17D yellow fever vaccine. The CDR3 protein is CASSQAWFGYTF. The DNA for the CDR3 is TGTGCCAGCAGCCAGGCCTGGTTCGGCTACACCTTC.